Listed here is a single TCR beta chain. The source of the sample is a study of cytotoxic CD8 clonotypes in ibrutinib-treated CLL. The protocol was immunoSEQ multiplex PCR, while the TCRdb copy is restricted to in-frame clones and leaves out a portion. The sample has over 6,500 clones; 60% to 80% are singletons. Germline V gene data show CDR1 as SGHRS and CDR2 as YFSETQ. The length of the CDR3 is 18 residues. V lost 3 bases to trimming and J lost 0 bases, with 21 bases between them. The sequence came from a human donor with chronic lymphocytic leukemia. The chain employs TRBV5-1 and TRBJ2-5; possibly TRBD2 for D (5 bases). The input for sequencing was PBMCs, taken before ibrutinib treatment. CDR3 in amino acids: CASSSNRASTKYQETQYF. Written as DNA, the CDR3 is TGCGCCAGCAGCTCGAATAGGGCTAGCACTAAGTACCAAGAGACCCAGTACTTC.